This T cell receptor (beta chain) derives from a study of coeliac disease. Study-wide results and limits: Lower clonality than controls marked TRB and TRG repertoires from active celiac intraepithelial and lamina propria samples. Intraepithelial and lamina propria fractions were not highly pure, so cross-contamination was possible. Largely private TRB repertoires meant most sequences were sample-unique. According to the authors, this method cannot detect gliadin-specific T cells in an unbiased way.

This clone has a handful of counts. Its cognate antigen is unknown. Profiled with immunoSEQ multiplex PCR; TCRdb holds only in-frame clones, not every one. The sample yields around 3,300 clones, about 71% seen once. Germline V CDR1 and CDR2: LNHDA, SQIVND (reference sequence). The CDR3 covers 11 residues. With 3 bases removed from V and 4 bases from J, the gap between germline ends came to 3 bases. The V and J genes are TRBV19 and TRBJ1-2; D is uncertain. Sequenced sample: intraepithelial lymphocytes from the gut. The clonotype was recovered from a man aged 18-30 years with celiac disease on a gluten-free diet. CDR3 bases: TGTGCCAGTAGTATCGGCTATGGCTACACCTTC. Its protein is CASSIGYGYTF.